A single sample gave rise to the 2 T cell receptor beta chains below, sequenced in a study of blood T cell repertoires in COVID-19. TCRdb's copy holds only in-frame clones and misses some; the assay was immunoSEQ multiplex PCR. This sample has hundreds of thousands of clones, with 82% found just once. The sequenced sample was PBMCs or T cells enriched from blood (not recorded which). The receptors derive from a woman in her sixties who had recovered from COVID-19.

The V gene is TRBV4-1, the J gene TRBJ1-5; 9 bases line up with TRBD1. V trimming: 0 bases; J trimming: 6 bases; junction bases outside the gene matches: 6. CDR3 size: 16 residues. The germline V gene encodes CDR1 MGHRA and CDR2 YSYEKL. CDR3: CASSQDPGQGSQPQHF. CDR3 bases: TGCGCCAGCAGCCAAGATCCAGGACAGGGGAGTCAGCCCCAGCATTTT.

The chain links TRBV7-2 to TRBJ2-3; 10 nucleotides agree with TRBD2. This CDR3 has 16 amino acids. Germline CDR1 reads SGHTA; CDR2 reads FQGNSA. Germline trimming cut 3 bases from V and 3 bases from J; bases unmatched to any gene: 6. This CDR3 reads CASSLASGSRTDTQYF. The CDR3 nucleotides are TGTGCCAGCAGCTTGGCTAGCGGGAGTCGAACAGATACGCAGTATTTT.